This is a list of T cell receptor beta chains from one sample in a study of blood T cells in healthy people across ages. MiXCR, run by TCRdb on the 5' RACE reads, gives a single entry per CDR3 protein. Among roughly 800,000 distinct CDR3 sequences listed, approximately 55% were seen once. Source material: blood. All receptors come from an elderly man in good health. The CDR3 runs from the conserved cysteine through the conserved F or W. The D gene is left open where the match is weak. Only part of the rows carry a size: once, few, many, or a class if the clone is expanded.

size,J,D,V,length,CDR3,DNA
.,TRBJ2-4,.,TRBV25-1,17,CASSEGRGDSAKNIQYF,TGTGCCAGCAGTGAGGGAAGGGGGGACTCAGCCAAAAACATTCAGTACTTC
.,TRBJ2-7,.,TRBV12-3/TRBV12-4,12,CGSSFWDYEQYF,TGTGGCAGCAGTTTCTGGGACTACGAGCAGTACTTC
.,TRBJ1-1,.,TRBV5-1,15,CASSWNAGTSTEAFF,TGCGCCAGCAGCTGGAACGCGGGGACATCGACTGAAGCTTTCTTT
few,TRBJ2-1,TRBD1,TRBV5-1,15,CASSPGQGFGNEQFF,TGCGCCAGCAGCCCCGGACAGGGGTTTGGCAATGAGCAGTTCTTC
.,TRBJ2-3,TRBD1,TRBV29-1,12,CSVIQGSDAQYF,TGCAGCGTTATACAGGGGAGCGATGCGCAGTATTTT
.,TRBJ2-1,.,TRBV24-1,16,CATSDPGLLGGHEQFF,TGTGCCACCAGTGACCCGGGACTCCTCGGAGGGCATGAGCAGTTCTTC
.,TRBJ1-1,TRBD1,TRBV12-3/TRBV12-4,14,CASSTNRGGREAFF,TGTGCCAGCAGTACTAACAGGGGAGGGAGGGAAGCTTTCTTT
.,TRBJ2-3,.,TRBV11-2,13,CASSSTAVVYAYF,TGTGCCAGCAGCTCCACAGCGGTTGTGTACGCGTATTTT
.,TRBJ2-5,TRBD1,TRBV5-1,16,CASSKDRGLGQETQYF,TGCGCCAGCAGCAAAGACAGGGGTCTTGGGCAAGAGACCCAGTACTTC
.,TRBJ2-4,.,TRBV12-3/TRBV12-4,13,CANRLEAKNIQYF,TGTGCCAACAGGCTGGAAGCCAAAAACATTCAGTACTTC
few,TRBJ2-7,TRBD2,TRBV15,17,CATSRGRLAGGSYEQYF,TGTGCCACCAGCAGAGGTCGACTAGCGGGGGGATCCTACGAGCAGTACTTC
.,TRBJ2-6,.,TRBV27,16,CASTFGQPSGANVLTF,TGTGCCAGCACCTTCGGGCAGCCCTCTGGGGCCAACGTCCTGACTTTC
few,TRBJ2-5,.,TRBV24-1,15,CATSEVADRQETQYF,TGTGCCACCAGTGAAGTAGCGGACCGACAAGAGACCCAGTACTTC
.,TRBJ2-1,.,TRBV20-1,14,CSASLPSSYNEQFF,TGCAGTGCTAGCCTCCCAAGCTCCTACAATGAGCAGTTCTTC
many,TRBJ2-5,TRBD1,TRBV7-3,11,CASSSGQGLYF,TGTGCCAGCAGCTCAGGACAGGGACTGTACTTC
few,TRBJ2-3,.,TRBV6-6,15,CASSYLGEGTDTQYF,TGTGCCAGCAGTTACTTGGGAGAGGGCACAGATACGCAGTATTTT
.,TRBJ1-2,.,TRBV21-1,15,CASSKEAGLNYGYTF,TGTGCCAGCAGCAAAGAGGCAGGGTTGAACTATGGCTACACCTTC
.,TRBJ2-6,.,TRBV2,16,CAGLIGQGTGANVLTF,TGTGCCGGATTGATTGGGCAGGGAACCGGGGCCAACGTCCTGACTTTC
.,TRBJ2-3,.,TRBV2,12,CASRGQSYAQYF,TGTGCCAGCAGGGGCCAATCTTATGCGCAGTATTTT
.,TRBJ1-4,TRBD1,TRBV12-5,13,CASGRGRGEKLFF,TGTGCTAGTGGTAGGGGGCGTGGGGAAAAACTGTTTTTT
.,TRBJ2-7,.,TRBV25-1,14,CTSSEYAGTYEQYF,TGTACCAGCAGTGAATATGCAGGGACCTACGAGCAGTACTTC
.,TRBJ2-3,.,TRBV28,13,CASSRTGQDTQYF,TGTGCCAGCAGCCGCACAGGGCAAGATACGCAGTATTTT
once,TRBJ2-7,.,TRBV5-6,11,CASSFTCEQYF,TGTGCCAGCAGCTTCACCTGCGAGCAGTACTTC
.,TRBJ2-1,TRBD2,TRBV5-1,22,CASSLAGGPRTSGSSAGPEQFF,TGCGCCAGCAGCTTGGCCGGGGGACCGCGGACTAGCGGGAGTTCGGCGGGACCTGAGCAGTTCTTC
few,TRBJ2-7,TRBD2,TRBV7-2,15,CASSLGTGGGYEQYF,TGTGCCAGCAGCTTGGGGACGGGAGGGGGGTACGAGCAGTACTTC
.,TRBJ1-2,.,TRBV10-3,13,CAISEQDSYGYTF,TGTGCCATCAGTGAACAGGATTCCTATGGCTACACCTTC
.,TRBJ1-2,.,TRBV7-9,13,CASSVVADYGYTF,TGTGCCAGCAGCGTGGTTGCGGACTATGGCTACACCTTC
.,TRBJ1-1,.,TRBV7-2,15,CASSLVGTMNTEAFF,TGTGCCAGCAGCTTAGTAGGCACGATGAACACTGAAGCTTTCTTT
few,TRBJ2-3,TRBD1,TRBV20-1,16,CSASARSGQGRDTQYF,TGCAGTGCCAGTGCAAGATCGGGACAGGGTAGAGATACGCAGTATTTT
.,TRBJ2-2,TRBD2,TRBV5-1,18,CASSPLVSGRTSTGELFF,TGCGCCAGCAGCCCCCTCGTTAGCGGGAGGACTTCCACCGGGGAGCTGTTTTTT
.,TRBJ1-6,.,TRBV20-1,14,CSARDVGIDSPLHF,TGCAGTGCTAGAGATGTGGGGATCGATTCACCCCTCCACTTT
.,TRBJ1-5,.,TRBV6-6,14,CASSSRGDLQPQHF,TGTGCCAGCAGTTCCCGGGGGGATCTGCAGCCCCAGCATTTT
.,TRBJ2-1,.,TRBV5-1,16,CASSSEGQGIYNEQFF,TGCGCCAGCAGCTCGGAAGGACAAGGGATCTACAATGAGCAGTTCTTC
.,TRBJ2-7,TRBD2,TRBV2,13,CASTIAGVAEQYF,TGTGCCAGCACTATAGCGGGAGTAGCCGAGCAGTACTTC
many,TRBJ2-1,.,TRBV30,14,CAWSVLGTGNEQFF,TGTGCCTGGAGTGTACTCGGAACGGGGAATGAGCAGTTCTTC